These T cell receptor beta chains were read from a single sample in a study of blood T cell repertoires in COVID-19. Measured with immunoSEQ multiplex PCR; TCRdb has only the in-frame clones, and not every one. The repertoire holds approximately 220,000 clones, with roughly 84% as singletons. The specimen sequenced was peripheral blood. Every receptor here comes from a man in his fifties or sixties who had recovered from COVID-19. Both conserved end residues are part of each CDR3. D genes are given only for firm matches. Some rows have no size entry. The others give once, few or many, or a class for an expanded clone.

D gene	V gene	J gene	clone size	CDR3 DNA	CDR3 protein
TRBD2	TRBV18	TRBJ2-3	-	TGTGCCAGCTCACAAATAGCGGGACCGAGCACAGATACGCAGTATTTT	CASSQIAGPSTDTQYF
-	TRBV7-9	TRBJ1-1	-	TGTGCCAGCAGCTTGGTTCCCGCGCACAGGTCCAACACTGAAGCTTTCTTT	CASSLVPAHRSNTEAFF
-	TRBV5-1	TRBJ2-3	-	TGCGCCAGCAGCATCTCGACTAGAACTGAGGATACGCAGTATTTT	CASSISTRTEDTQYF
-	TRBV28	TRBJ1-6	-	TGTGCCTCCGGGGAAACAAGGGATAATTCACCCCTCCACTTT	CASGETRDNSPLHF
-	TRBV29-1	TRBJ1-1	once	TGCGCCGGAGCAGAGAACACTGAAGCTTTCTTT	CAGAENTEAFF
TRBD2	TRBV3-1/TRBV3-2	TRBJ2-1	-	TGTGGGACTAGCTCCTACAATGAGCAGTTCTTC	CGTSSYNEQFF
TRBD2	TRBV10-3	TRBJ2-5	-	TGTGCCATCAGCAGTCCTAGCGGGGAGATCCAAGAGACCCAGTACTTC	CAISSPSGEIQETQYF
-	TRBV7-6	TRBJ2-1	-	TGTGCCAGCAGCCATACTTTACTGGCCTACAATGAGCAGTTCTTC	CASSHTLLAYNEQFF
-	TRBV2	TRBJ1-1	-	TGTGCCAGCAGTGTGAATGAGGTCTCCTCCACTGAAGCTTTCTTT	CASSVNEVSSTEAFF
TRBD1	TRBV19	TRBJ1-5	-	TGTGCCAGTAGTATTATCCAGGGGGCGCGGGGCAATCAGCCCCAGCATTTT	CASSIIQGARGNQPQHF
-	TRBV9	TRBJ2-1	few	TGTGCCAGCAGCGTAGCGGGGGAGGAGCAGTTCTTC	CASSVAGEEQFF
TRBD1	TRBV7-9	TRBJ1-6	-	TGTGCCAGCAGCTTGACAGGGTCTAATTCACCCCTCCACTTT	CASSLTGSNSPLHF
-	TRBV5-1	TRBJ2-3	-	TGCGCCAGCCGCGAGGGAGGCCCTCCTTTATCTAGCACAGATACGCAGTATTTT	CASREGGPPLSSTDTQYF
-	TRBV12-3/TRBV12-4	TRBJ1-1	-	TGTGCCAGCAGTTTAAGAGACACTGAAGCTTTCTTT	CASSLRDTEAFF
-	TRBV9	TRBJ2-3	-	TGTGCCAGCAGCGTCGATTGGGAGACAGATACGCAGTATTTT	CASSVDWETDTQYF
TRBD1	TRBV6-5	TRBJ2-7	-	TGTGCCAGCAGTTTGACAGGGGCCGGCTACGAGCAGTACTTC	CASSLTGAGYEQYF
-	TRBV5-5	TRBJ2-5	-	TGTGCCAGCAGCCAGGGGATACTCCAAGCTCAAGAGACCCAGTACTTC	CASSQGILQAQETQYF
-	TRBV2	TRBJ2-1	-	TGTGCCAGCAGTGTGGGAGTAGAGCAGTTCTTC	CASSVGVEQFF
-	TRBV7-9	TRBJ1-2	-	TGTGCCAGCAGCCCCCGGGGGGCGGAGGGCTACACCTTC	CASSPRGAEGYTF
-	TRBV5-1	TRBJ2-2	-	TGCGCCAGCAGCCTACTCCGGGGGAACACCGGGGAGCTGTTTTTT	CASSLLRGNTGELFF
TRBD1	TRBV6-5	TRBJ2-7	-	TGTGCCAGCAGTTACTCTGTCGACAGGGGGGACTACGAGCAGTACTTC	CASSYSVDRGDYEQYF
-	TRBV6-5	TRBJ1-6	-	TGTGCCAGCAGTTACCTTCGACAGGTCCATAATTCACCCCTCCACTTT	CASSYLRQVHNSPLHF
-	TRBV7-9	TRBJ2-1	-	TGTGCCAGCAGCCGTCCCGGGACTCGCAATGAGCAGTTCTTC	CASSRPGTRNEQFF
-	TRBV2	TRBJ1-1	-	TGTGCCAGCAGTGAAGCGCCGGACAGCAACACTGAAGCTTTCTTT	CASSEAPDSNTEAFF
TRBD1	TRBV28	TRBJ1-5	-	TGTGCCAGCAGCGAACGAACCGGGACAGCCGGGAGTCAGCCCCAGCATTTT	CASSERTGTAGSQPQHF
-	TRBV30	TRBJ1-6	-	TGTGCCTGGGGTCCTTTGAGCTCCTATAATTCACCCCTCCACTTT	CAWGPLSSYNSPLHF
-	TRBV6-6	TRBJ1-2	-	TGTGCCAGCAGGCGGGGTTCATACTATGGCTACACCTTC	CASRRGSYYGYTF
-	TRBV2	TRBJ2-3	few	TGTGCCAGCACGGGTGCGTTAGCCGCAGATACGCAGTATTTT	CASTGALAADTQYF
-	TRBV28	TRBJ2-1	-	TGTGCCAGTGCTAGCCCCTTGAATGAGCAGTTCTTC	CASASPLNEQFF
-	TRBV21-1	TRBJ1-2	-	TGTGCCAAACGACAGGGTAACTATGGCTACACCTTC	CAKRQGNYGYTF
TRBD2	TRBV11-3	TRBJ2-7	-	TGTGCCAGCAGCCCACCAACTGGCGGGAGGCCCTCCTACGAGCAGTACTTC	CASSPPTGGRPSYEQYF
-	TRBV27	TRBJ1-4	-	TGTGCCAGCAGGGGGTTAGCGGCTAATGAAAAACTGTTTTTT	CASRGLAANEKLFF
TRBD1	TRBV9	TRBJ1-3	-	TGTGCCAGCAGCGCCCGGACAGGGGGGGTCTCTGGAAACACCATATATTTT	CASSARTGGVSGNTIYF
TRBD1	TRBV6-4	TRBJ2-7	-	TGTGCCAGCACCCCGGGACAGAGCTCCTACGAGCAGTACTTC	CASTPGQSSYEQYF
-	TRBV5-1	TRBJ1-6	-	TGCGCCAGCAGCTTCAACGAGGTGGATTATAATTCACCCCTCCACTTT	CASSFNEVDYNSPLHF
TRBD2	TRBV7-8	TRBJ2-1	-	TGTGCCAGCAGCTCGGGACTAGGATTCTATGAGCAGTTCTTC	CASSSGLGFYEQFF
-	TRBV5-1	TRBJ2-1	-	TGCGCCAGCAGCTTGGCCATCCGTAGGTGGGCCATCAATGAGCAGTTCTTC	CASSLAIRRWAINEQFF
TRBD2	TRBV18	TRBJ2-3	-	TGTGCCAGCTCACCACCGGGACTAGCGGGCTCAGATACGCAGTATTTT	CASSPPGLAGSDTQYF
TRBD2	TRBV3-1/TRBV3-2	TRBJ2-2	-	TGTGCCAGCAGCCGGGGACTAGCGGGAGTTACCGGGGAGCTGTTTTTT	CASSRGLAGVTGELFF
-	TRBV5-1	TRBJ1-2	-	TGCGCCAGCAGCTTGGCCCTGGGCCCGGGGGGCTATGGCTACACCTTC	CASSLALGPGGYGYTF